This TCR beta chain comes out of a study of T cell responses to AZD1222 COVID-19 vaccine. From germline, CDR1 is LNHDA and CDR2 SQIVND (reference sequence). The CDR3 loop spans 11 amino acids. V was shortened by 3 bases and J by 10 bases, with 7 bases between the two germline ends. Produced via immunoSEQ multiplex PCR; TCRdb's table is partial and in-frame only. Of about 40,000 clones listed, just over 85% were seen once; the top ten hold 20% to 30%. Concerning this clone: Its antigen is currently unknown.

Findings and caveats of the study: Mapped onto spike, vaccine-associated CD4 TCRs spanned it and were dominant at 160-218 and 743-854. A rise in Spike-specific TCR breadth and depth followed two AZD1222 doses. Clonal diversity was possibly underestimated, and the donors were mostly white British, with more females.

The sample consisted of peripheral blood, taken 28 days after the second dose of the MenACWY control vaccine. The sequence was obtained from an adult who received the MenACWY meningococcal vaccine as a control. V is TRBV19 and J is TRBJ2-1; D is unresolved. The chain's CDR3 is CASSIGFEQFF. The CDR3 DNA reads TGTGCCAGTAGTATCGGATTCGAGCAGTTCTTC. The full variable domain, its missing parts supplied by reference TRBV19 and TRBJ2-1, is DGGITQSPKYLFRKEGQNVTLSCEQNLNHDAMYWYRQDPGQGLRLIYYSQIVNDFQKGDIAEGYSVSREKKESFPLTVTSAQKNPTAFYLCASSIGFEQFFGPGTRLTVL.